This T cell receptor beta chain derives from a study of cytomegalovirus exposure and HLA in healthy donors. Study findings and constraints: Donor immune exposure was known only as CMV serostatus. Within an earlier analysis, most TCR beta V segments proved productive either about 90% or about 30% of the time. Indistinguishable V segments such as TRBV6-2 and TRBV6-3 were excluded.

Though nominally healthy at sampling, donors likely had unrecorded immune exposures. Germline values: CDR1 SGHVS, CDR2 FNYEAQ. Trimming at V came to 7 bases and at J to 4 bases, leaving 2 bases not matched to a gene. The CDR3 covers 14 residues. This clone showed up just a few times. Antigen unknown. The PCR contained 60 Vbeta and 13 Jbeta primers. Libraries were prepared by immunoSEQ multiplex PCR; TCRdb keeps only in-frame clonotypes and omits some of them. The data show 130,000 or so clones, approximately 80% seen once. The sequence was collected from a woman under 30 in good health and CMV-seropositive. The material sequenced was PBMCs. This chain uses TRBV7-6 with TRBJ2-2; 11 bases map to TRBD1. CDR3 coding DNA: TGTGCCAGCACGGGACAGGGGGGCACCGGGGAGCTGTTTTTT. Translating gives CASTGQGGTGELFF.